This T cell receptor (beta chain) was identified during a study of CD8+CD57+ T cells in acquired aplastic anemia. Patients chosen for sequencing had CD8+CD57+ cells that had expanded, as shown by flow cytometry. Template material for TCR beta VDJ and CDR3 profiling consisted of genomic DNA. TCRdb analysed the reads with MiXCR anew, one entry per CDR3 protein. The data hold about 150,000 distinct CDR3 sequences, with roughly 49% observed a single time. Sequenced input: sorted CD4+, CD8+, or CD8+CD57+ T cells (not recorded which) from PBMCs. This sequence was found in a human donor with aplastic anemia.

CDR3 in DNA: TGTGCCAGCAGCTCGATACAGGGGGCGGCCTACGAGCAGTACTTC. It is translated as CASSSIQGAAYEQYF. The V and J genes are TRBV7-9 and TRBJ2-7; 9 bases agree with TRBD1. CDR3 size: 15 residues. CDR1 and CDR2 from the germline V gene are SEHNR and FQNEAQ (reference sequence). V was clipped by 4 bases and J by 2 bases; unmatched bases: 6.